This TCR beta chain was found in a study of cytotoxic CD8 clonotypes in ibrutinib-treated CLL. About the study: Of the patients, around 12 were relapsed/refractory, some 15 treatment-naive and under 18 IGHV unmutated. Mean yields were roughly 240,000 productive templates and about 97,000 productive rearrangements per sample. Response samples were taken after a median of approximately 12 months on treatment, range 6 to 36.

Measured with immunoSEQ multiplex PCR; TCRdb has only the in-frame clones, and not every one. The sample shows about 160,000 clones, about 80% of them seen only once. This CDR3 has 15 amino acids. Trimming removed 4 bases at V and 1 base at J, with 11 bases between. Germline CDR1 and CDR2: SEHNR and FQNEAQ (reference sequence). Around 2 micrograms of genomic DNA (from cryopreserved PBMCs) were used for TCR beta libraries. This chain uses TRBV7-9 with TRBJ2-4; D may match TRBD1 or TRBD2 (6 bases each). This sequence was found in a human donor with chronic lymphocytic leukemia. The sample was PBMCs, taken after 24 months of ibrutinib treatment. This CDR3 is CASSSEGGAKNIQYF. The DNA for the CDR3 is TGTGCCAGCAGCTCTGAGGGGGGTGCCAAAAACATTCAGTACTTC.